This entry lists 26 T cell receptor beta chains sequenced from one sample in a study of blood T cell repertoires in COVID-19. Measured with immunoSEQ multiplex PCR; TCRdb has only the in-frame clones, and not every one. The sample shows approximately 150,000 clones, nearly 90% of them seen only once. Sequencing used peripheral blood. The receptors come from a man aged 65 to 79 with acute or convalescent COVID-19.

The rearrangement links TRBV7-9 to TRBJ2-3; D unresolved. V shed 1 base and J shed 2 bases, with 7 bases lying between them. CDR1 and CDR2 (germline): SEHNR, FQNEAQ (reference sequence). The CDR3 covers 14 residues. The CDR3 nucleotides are TGTGCCAGCAGCTTAGAAGCCACCACAGATACGCAGTATTTT. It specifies CASSLEATTDTQYF.

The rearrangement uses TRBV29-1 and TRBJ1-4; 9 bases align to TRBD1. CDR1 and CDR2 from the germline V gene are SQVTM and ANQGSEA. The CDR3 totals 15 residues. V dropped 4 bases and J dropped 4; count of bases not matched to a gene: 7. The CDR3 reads CSVGTGVFGNEKLFF. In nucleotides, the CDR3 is TGCAGCGTTGGGACAGGGGTTTTTGGTAATGAAAAACTGTTTTTT. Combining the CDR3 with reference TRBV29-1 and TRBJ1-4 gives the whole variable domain SAVISQKPSRDICQRGTSLTIQCQVDSQVTMMFWYRQQPGQSLTLIATANQGSEATYESGFVIDKFPISRPNLTFSTLTVSNMSPEDSSIYLCSVGTGVFGNEKLFFGSGTQLSVL.

The CDR3 is CASSPTPGLVGNEQFF. The CDR3, as DNA: TGTGCCAGCAGCCCAACTCCGGGACTAGTGGGTAATGAGCAGTTCTTC. The V and J genes are TRBV7-9 and TRBJ2-1, with 8 positions matching TRBD2. The CDR3 has 16 amino acids. V trimming: 5 bases; J trimming: 7 bases; junction bases outside the gene matches: 13. Per the germline V gene, CDR1 is SEHNR and CDR2 is FQNEAQ (reference sequence).

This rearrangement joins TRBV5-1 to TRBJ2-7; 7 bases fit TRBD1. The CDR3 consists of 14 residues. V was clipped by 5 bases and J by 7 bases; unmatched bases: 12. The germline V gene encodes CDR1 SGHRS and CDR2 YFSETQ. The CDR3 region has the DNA TGCGCCAGCAGAAGAGGGGGCGGTACGGAGGAGCAGTACTTC. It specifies CASRRGGGTEEQYF.

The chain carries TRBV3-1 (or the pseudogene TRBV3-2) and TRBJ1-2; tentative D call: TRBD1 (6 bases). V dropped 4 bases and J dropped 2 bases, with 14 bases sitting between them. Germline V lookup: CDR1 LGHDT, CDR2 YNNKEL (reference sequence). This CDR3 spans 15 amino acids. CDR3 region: CASSRGGGPNYGYTF. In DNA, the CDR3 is TGTGCCAGCAGCCGAGGGGGGGGGCCAAACTATGGCTACACCTTC.

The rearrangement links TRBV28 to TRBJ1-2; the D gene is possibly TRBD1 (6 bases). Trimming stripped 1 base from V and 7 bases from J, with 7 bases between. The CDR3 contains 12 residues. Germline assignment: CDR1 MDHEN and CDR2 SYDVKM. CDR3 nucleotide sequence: TGTGCCAGCAGTTTATCAGGGGTTGGCTACACCTTC. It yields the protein CASSLSGVGYTF.

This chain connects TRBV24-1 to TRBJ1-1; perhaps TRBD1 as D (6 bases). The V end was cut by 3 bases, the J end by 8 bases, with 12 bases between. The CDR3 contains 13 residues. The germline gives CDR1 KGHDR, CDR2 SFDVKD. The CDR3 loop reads CATSDPSRGEAFF. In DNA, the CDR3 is TGTGCCACCAGTGATCCCTCGAGGGGGGAAGCTTTCTTT.

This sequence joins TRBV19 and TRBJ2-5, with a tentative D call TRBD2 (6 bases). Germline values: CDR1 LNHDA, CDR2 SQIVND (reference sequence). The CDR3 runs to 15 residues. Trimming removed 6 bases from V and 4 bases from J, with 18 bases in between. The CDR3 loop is CASSMFGGLRETQYF. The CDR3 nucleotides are TGTGCCAGTAGCATGTTCGGAGGGCTAAGAGAGACCCAGTACTTC.

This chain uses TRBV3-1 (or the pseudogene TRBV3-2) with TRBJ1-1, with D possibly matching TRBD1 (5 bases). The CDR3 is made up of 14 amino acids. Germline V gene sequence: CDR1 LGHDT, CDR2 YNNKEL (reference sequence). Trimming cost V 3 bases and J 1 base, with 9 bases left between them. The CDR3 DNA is TGTGCCAGCAGCCAGGGGACTTGGAACACTGAAGCTTTCTTT. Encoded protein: CASSQGTWNTEAFF.

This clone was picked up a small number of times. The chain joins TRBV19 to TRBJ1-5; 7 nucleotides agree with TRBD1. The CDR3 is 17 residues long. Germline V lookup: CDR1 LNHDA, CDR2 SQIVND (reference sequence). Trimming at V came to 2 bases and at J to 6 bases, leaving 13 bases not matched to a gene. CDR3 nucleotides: TGTGCCAGTAGTATAACTACAAGACAGGGATTTAGTCAGCCCCAGCATTTT. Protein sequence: CASSITTRQGFSQPQHF.

The CDR3 loop reads CASSTTGFHTDTQYF. The CDR3 DNA is TGTGCCAGCAGCACTACAGGGTTTCACACAGATACGCAGTATTTT. The chain recombines TRBV9 with TRBJ2-3; tentatively, D is TRBD1 (6 bases). Germline lookup yields CDR1 SGDLS and CDR2 YYNGEE. CDR3 length: 15 amino acids. Trimming left V 4 bases short and J 2 bases short, with 14 bases between. Full variable domain (rest looked up from reference TRBV9 and TRBJ2-3): DSGVTQTPKHLITATGQRVTLRCSPRSGDLSVYWYQQSLDQGLQFLIQYYNGEERAKGNILERFSAQQFPDLHSELNLSSLELGDSALYFCASSTTGFHTDTQYFGPGTRLTVL.

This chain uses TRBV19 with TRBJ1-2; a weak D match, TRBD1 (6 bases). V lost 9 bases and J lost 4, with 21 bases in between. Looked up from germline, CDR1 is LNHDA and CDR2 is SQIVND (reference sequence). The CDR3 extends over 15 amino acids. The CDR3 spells CASSPGHTDSYGYTF. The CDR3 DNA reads TGTGCCAGCTCACCGGGACACACGGACAGCTATGGCTACACCTTC.

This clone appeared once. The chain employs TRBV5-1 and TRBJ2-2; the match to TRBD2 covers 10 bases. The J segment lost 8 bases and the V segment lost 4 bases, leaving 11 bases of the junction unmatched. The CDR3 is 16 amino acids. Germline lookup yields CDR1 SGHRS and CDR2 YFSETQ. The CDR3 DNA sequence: TGCGCCAGCAGCCGGGGAAGCGGGGGGGCCGAAGGGGAGCTGTTTTTT. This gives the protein CASSRGSGGAEGELFF.

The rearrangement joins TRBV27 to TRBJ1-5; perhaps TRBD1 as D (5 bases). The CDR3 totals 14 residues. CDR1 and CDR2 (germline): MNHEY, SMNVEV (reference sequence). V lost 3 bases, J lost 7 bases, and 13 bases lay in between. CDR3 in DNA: TGTGCCAGCAGTTTGTCATGGGGCGGCCAGCCCCAGCATTTT. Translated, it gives CASSLSWGGQPQHF.

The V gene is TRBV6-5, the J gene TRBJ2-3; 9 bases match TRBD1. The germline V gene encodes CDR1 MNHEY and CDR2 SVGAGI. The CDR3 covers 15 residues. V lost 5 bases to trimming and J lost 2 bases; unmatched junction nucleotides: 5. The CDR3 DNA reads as TGTGCCAGCAGTCACGGACAGGGGCCCACAGATACGCAGTATTTT. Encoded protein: CASSHGQGPTDTQYF.

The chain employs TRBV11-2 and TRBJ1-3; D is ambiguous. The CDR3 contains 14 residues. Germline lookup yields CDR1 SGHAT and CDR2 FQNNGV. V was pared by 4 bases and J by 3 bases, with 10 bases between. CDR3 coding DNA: TGTGCCAGCAGCTCTCCTCGGGTTGGAAACACCATATATTTT. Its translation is CASSSPRVGNTIYF.

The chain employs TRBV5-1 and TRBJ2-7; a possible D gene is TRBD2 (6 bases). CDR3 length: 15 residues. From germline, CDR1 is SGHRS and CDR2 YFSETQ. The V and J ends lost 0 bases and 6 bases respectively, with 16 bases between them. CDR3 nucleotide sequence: TGCGCCAGCAGCTTGGAAGGTACGGAGGGAGGCGAGCAGTACTTC. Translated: CASSLEGTEGGEQYF.

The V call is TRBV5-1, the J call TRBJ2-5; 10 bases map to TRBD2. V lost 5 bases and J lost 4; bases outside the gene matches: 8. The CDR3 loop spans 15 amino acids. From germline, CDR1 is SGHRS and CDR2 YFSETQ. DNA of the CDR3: TGCGCCAGCAGTTCCATAGCGGGAGGAGGAGAGACCCAGTACTTC. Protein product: CASSSIAGGGETQYF.

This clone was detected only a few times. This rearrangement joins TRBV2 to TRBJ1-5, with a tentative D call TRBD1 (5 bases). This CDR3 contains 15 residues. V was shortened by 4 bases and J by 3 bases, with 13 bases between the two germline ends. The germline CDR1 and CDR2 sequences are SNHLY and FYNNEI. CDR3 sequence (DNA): TGTGCCAGCAGTGTGGGCAGGGCCAACAATCAGCCCCAGCATTTT. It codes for CASSVGRANNQPQHF.

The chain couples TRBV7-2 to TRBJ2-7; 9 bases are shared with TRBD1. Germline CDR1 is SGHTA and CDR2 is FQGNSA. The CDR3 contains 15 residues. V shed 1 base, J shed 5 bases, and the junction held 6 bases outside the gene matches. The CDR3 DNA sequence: TGTGCCAGCAGCTTAGTTGGGGACAGGGCCGACGAGCAGTACTTC. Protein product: CASSLVGDRADEQYF. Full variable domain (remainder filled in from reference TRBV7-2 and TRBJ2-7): GAGVSQSPSNKVTEKGKDVELRCDPISGHTALYWYRQSLGQGLEFLIYFQGNSAPDKSGLPSDRFSAERTGGSVSTLTIQRTQQEDSAVYLCASSLVGDRADEQYFGPGTRLTVT.

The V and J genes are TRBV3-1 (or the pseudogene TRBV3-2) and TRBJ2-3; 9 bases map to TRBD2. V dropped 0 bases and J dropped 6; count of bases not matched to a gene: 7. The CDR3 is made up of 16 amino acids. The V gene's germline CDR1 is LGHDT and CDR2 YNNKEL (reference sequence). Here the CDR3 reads CASSQEFSGGWDTQYF. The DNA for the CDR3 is TGTGCCAGCAGCCAAGAGTTTAGCGGGGGATGGGATACGCAGTATTTT.

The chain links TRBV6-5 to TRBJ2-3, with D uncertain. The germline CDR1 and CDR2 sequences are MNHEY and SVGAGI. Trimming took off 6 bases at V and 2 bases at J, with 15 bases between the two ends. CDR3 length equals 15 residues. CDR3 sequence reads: CASSYRSYSTDTQYF. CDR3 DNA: TGTGCCAGCAGCTACAGATCCTACTCCACAGATACGCAGTATTTT.

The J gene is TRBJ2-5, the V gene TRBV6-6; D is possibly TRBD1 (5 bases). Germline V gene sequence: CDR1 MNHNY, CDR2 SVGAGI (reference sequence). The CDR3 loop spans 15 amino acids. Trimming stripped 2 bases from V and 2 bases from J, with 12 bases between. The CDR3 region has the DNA TGTGCCAGCAGTTACCCCAGACAGCAACAAGAGACCCAGTACTTC. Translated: CASSYPRQQQETQYF.

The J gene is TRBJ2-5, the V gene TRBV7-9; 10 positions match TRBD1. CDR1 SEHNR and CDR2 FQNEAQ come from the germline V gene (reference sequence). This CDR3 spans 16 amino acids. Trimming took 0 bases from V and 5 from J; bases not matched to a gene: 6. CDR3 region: CASSLAETGGRETQYF. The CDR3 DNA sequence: TGTGCCAGCAGCTTAGCTGAGACAGGGGGCCGGGAGACCCAGTACTTC.

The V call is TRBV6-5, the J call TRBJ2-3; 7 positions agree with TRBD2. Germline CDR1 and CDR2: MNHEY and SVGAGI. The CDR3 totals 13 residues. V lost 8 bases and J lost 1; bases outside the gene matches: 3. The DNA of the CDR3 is TGTGCCAGCCTCCTAGCGGGCACAGATACGCAGTATTTT. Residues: CASLLAGTDTQYF.

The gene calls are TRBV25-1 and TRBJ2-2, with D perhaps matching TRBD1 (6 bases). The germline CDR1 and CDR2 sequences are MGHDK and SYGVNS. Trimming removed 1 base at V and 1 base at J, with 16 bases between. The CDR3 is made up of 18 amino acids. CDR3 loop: CASSESPGHEVNTGELFF. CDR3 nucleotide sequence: TGTGCCAGCAGTGAATCCCCGGGACATGAAGTGAACACCGGGGAGCTGTTTTTT.